Following are 3 T cell receptor beta chains from one sample sequenced in a study of cytomegalovirus exposure and HLA in healthy donors. The PCR had 60 Vbeta and 13 Jbeta primers. TCRdb's table, derived via immunoSEQ multiplex PCR, lists solely in-frame clones and lacks some. The listing contains about 65,000 clones. The sequencing sample was made of PBMCs. These receptors were collected from a boy between 10 and 17 years old in good health and CMV-seronegative.

The chain carries TRBV30 and TRBJ2-1; no definite D call. Germline values: CDR1 GTSNPN, CDR2 SVGIG (reference sequence). The V and J ends lost 5 bases and 6 bases respectively, with 8 bases between them. The CDR3 has 11 residues. CDR3 in DNA: TGTGCCTGGGGGCACTTCAATGAGCAGTTCTTC. It encodes CAWGHFNEQFF.

This chain links TRBV6-5 with TRBJ2-1; 10 nucleotides line up with TRBD2. The germline gives CDR1 MNHEY, CDR2 SVGAGI. With V trimmed by 7 bases and J by 7 bases, 7 bases remained unmatched. The CDR3 contains 14 residues. The CDR3 DNA reads as TGTGCCAGCACACAAGCGGGAGGGTTGAATGAGCAGTTCTTC. Encoded protein: CASTQAGGLNEQFF.

The chain links TRBV30 to TRBJ1-2; 10 bases map to TRBD1. The CDR3 sequence is 13 residues long. The ends lost 5 bases at V and 8 bases at J; junction bases unmatched: 8. Germline V gene data show CDR1 as GTSNPN and CDR2 as SVGIG (reference sequence). The CDR3 region is CAWGDRGAPGYTF. DNA for the CDR3: TGTGCCTGGGGGGACAGGGGCGCACCAGGCTACACCTTC.